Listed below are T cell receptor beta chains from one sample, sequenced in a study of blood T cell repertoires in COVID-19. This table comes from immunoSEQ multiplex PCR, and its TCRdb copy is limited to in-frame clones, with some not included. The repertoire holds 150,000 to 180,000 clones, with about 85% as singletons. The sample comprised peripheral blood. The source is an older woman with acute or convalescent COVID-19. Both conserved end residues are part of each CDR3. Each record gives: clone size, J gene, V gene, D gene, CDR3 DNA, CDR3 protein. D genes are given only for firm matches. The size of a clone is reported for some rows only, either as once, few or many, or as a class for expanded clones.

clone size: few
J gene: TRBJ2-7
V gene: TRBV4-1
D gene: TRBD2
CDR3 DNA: TGCGCCAGCAGCCAAGAGTCTACACTAGCGGGGGGGAAGTACGAGCAGTACTTC
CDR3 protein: CASSQESTLAGGKYEQYF

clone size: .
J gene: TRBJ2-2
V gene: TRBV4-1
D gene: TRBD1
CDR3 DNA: TGCGCCAGCAGCCAGAGCAGGACAGGGGGTACCGGGGAGCTGTTTTTT
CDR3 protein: CASSQSRTGGTGELFF

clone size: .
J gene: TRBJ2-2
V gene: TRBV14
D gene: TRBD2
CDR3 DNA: TGTGCCAGCAGCCAAGTAGCACTAGCGGTGGGGGAGCTGTTTTTT
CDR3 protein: CASSQVALAVGELFF

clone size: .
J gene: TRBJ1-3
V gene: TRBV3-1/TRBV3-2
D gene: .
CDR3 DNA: TGTGCCAGCAGCCAAGGGGGCGCGGAAGGAAACACCATATATTTT
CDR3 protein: CASSQGGAEGNTIYF

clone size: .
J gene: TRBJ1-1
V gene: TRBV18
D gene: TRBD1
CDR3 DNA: TGTGCCAGCTCAATTAGGGCAGGGGGCCCCACTGAAGCTTTCTTT
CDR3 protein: CASSIRAGGPTEAFF

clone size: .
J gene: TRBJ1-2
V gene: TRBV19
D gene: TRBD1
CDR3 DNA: TGTGCCAGTAGTATAGACCCCGGGACAGCAAGTTACACCTTC
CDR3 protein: CASSIDPGTASYTF

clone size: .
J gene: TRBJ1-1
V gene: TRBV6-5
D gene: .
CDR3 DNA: TGTGCCAGCAATCAGGGAGGGAACACTGAAGCTTTCTTT
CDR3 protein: CASNQGGNTEAFF

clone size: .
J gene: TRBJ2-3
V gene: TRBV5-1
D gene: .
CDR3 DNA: TGCGCCAGCAGCCCCGGGGACAAGAACACAGATACGCAGTATTTT
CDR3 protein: CASSPGDKNTDTQYF

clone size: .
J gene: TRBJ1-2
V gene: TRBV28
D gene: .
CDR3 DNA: TGTGCCAGCAGTTTGGTACTGCACCAAAACTATGGCTACACCTTC
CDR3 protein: CASSLVLHQNYGYTF

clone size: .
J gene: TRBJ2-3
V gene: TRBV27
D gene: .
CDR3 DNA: TGTGCCAGCAGTCCGCAACTAGCAGCGGGTCCAGATACGCAGTATTTT
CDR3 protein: CASSPQLAAGPDTQYF

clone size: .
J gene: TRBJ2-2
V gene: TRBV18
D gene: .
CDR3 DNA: TGTGCCAGCTCACCAATGAATAGCGCTGACACCGGGGAGCTGTTTTTT
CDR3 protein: CASSPMNSADTGELFF

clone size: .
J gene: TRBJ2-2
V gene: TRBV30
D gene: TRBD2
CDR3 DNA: TGTGCCTGGAATCCGGGAGGGGGGCGAGGGGAGCTGTTTTTT
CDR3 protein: CAWNPGGGRGELFF

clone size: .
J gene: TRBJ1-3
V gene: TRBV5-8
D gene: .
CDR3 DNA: TGTGCCAGCAGCTTGGGGGATTACAGGGCTAGAGGAAACACCATATATTTT
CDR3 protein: CASSLGDYRARGNTIYF

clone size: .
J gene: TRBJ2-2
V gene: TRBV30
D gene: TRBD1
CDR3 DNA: TGTGCCTGGGGGGGACAGGGGTCCGGGGAGCTGTTTTTT
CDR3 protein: CAWGGQGSGELFF

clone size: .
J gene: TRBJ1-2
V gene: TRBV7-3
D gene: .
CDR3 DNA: TGTGCCAGCAGCATACACAGGTTATCTAACTATGGCTACACCTTC
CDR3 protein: CASSIHRLSNYGYTF

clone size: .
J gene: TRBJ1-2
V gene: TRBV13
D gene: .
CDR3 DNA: TGTGCCAGCAGCTCCAAAATGGGCCGGAAAATGGACAGCACCTTC
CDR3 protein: CASSSKMGRKMDSTF

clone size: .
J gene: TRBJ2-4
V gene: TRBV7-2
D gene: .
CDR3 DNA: TGTGCCAGCAGCTTACAGGGGGCCAAAAACATTCAGTACTTC
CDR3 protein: CASSLQGAKNIQYF

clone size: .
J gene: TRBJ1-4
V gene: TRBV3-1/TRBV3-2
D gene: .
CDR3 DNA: TGTGCCAGCAGCCAAGGGGAGTCTAATGAAAAACTGTTTTTT
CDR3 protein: CASSQGESNEKLFF

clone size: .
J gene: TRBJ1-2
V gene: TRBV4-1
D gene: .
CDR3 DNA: TGCGCCAGCAGCCAAACCGATTTCCCAGGGGAAGGCTATGGCTACACCTTC
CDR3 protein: CASSQTDFPGEGYGYTF

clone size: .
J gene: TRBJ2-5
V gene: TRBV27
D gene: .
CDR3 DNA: TGTGCCAGCAGTTTATTCCGACTAGGTCAAGAGACCCAGTACTTC
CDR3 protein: CASSLFRLGQETQYF

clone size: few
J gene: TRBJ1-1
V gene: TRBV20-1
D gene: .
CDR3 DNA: TGCAGTGCTCTGGAGAGCACTGAAGCTTTCTTT
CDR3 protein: CSALESTEAFF

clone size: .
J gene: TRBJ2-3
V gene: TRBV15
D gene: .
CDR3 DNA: TGTGCCACCAGCAGAGATGGAAACAGAGTCACAGATACGCAGTATTTT
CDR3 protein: CATSRDGNRVTDTQYF

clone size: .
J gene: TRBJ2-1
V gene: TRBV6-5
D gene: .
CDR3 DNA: TGTGCCAGCGATCGGCTTCGGGACTTTTACAATGAGCAGTTCTTC
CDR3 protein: CASDRLRDFYNEQFF

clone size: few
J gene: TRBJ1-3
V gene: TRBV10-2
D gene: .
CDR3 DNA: TGCGCCAGCAGTTTGACAGGCTCTGACACCATATATTTT
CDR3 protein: CASSLTGSDTIYF

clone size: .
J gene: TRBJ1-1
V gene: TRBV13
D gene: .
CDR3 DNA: TGTGCCAGCAGCTTATCCCCCTCAGTGGAAGCTTTCTTT
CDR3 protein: CASSLSPSVEAFF

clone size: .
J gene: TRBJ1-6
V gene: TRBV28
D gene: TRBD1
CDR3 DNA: TGTGCCAGCAGAGAAGACAGGGGTCGGTCACCCCTCCACTTT
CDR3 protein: CASREDRGRSPLHF

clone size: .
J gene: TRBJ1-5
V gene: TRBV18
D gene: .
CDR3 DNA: TGTGCCAGCTCTCCTAGGACAGATCAGCCCCAGCATTTT
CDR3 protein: CASSPRTDQPQHF

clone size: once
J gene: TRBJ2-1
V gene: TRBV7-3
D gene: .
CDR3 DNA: TGTGCCAGCAGCTTATATAGTACAGGGATTTACAATGAGCAGTTCTTC
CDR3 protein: CASSLYSTGIYNEQFF

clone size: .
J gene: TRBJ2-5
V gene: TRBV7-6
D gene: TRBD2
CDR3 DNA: TGTGCCAGCTCCGGGACTAGCGGGGGCGGGGAGACCCAGTACTTC
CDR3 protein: CASSGTSGGGETQYF

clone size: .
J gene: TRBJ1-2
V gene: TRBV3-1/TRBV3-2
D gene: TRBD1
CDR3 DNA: TGTGCCAGCAGCCCACCGGGACAGGGGGCCGGTGGCTACACCTTC
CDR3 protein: CASSPPGQGAGGYTF

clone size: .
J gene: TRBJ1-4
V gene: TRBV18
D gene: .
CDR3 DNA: TGTGCCAGCTCCGGGAGTGGTCGGGGTGAAAAACTGTTTTTT
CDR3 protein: CASSGSGRGEKLFF

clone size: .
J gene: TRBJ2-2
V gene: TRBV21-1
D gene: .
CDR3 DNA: TGTGCCAGCAGCGGGGGACAGTATGTTGTCGCGAACACCGGGGAGCTGTTTTTT
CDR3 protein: CASSGGQYVVANTGELFF

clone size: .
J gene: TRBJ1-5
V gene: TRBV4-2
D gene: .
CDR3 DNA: TGTGCCAGCAGCCAAGCTGAAGGCAGGGGTCGCAATCAGCCCCAGCATTTT
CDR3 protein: CASSQAEGRGRNQPQHF

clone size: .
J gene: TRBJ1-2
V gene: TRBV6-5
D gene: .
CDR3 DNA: TGTGCCAGCAGGTCGAGGGATCCTAACTATGGCTACACCTTC
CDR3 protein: CASRSRDPNYGYTF

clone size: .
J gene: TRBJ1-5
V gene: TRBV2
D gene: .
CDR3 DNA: TGTGCCAGCAAAAGGGTCGGGGATCAGCCCCAGCATTTT
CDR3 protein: CASKRVGDQPQHF

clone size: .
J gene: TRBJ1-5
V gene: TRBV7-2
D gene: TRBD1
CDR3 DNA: TGTGCCAGCAGCTTCACCGGGACAGTCAGCAATCAGCCCCAGCATTTT
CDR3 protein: CASSFTGTVSNQPQHF

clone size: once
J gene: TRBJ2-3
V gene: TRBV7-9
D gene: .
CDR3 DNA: TGTGCCAGCAGCCGCGTGGAGGGAGGAACAGATACGCAGTATTTT
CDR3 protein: CASSRVEGGTDTQYF

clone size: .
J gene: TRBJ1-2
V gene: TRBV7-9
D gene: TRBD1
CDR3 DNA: TGTGCCAGCTCGGGGGTGAGGGGGCTAATTTCTGATGGCTACACCTTC
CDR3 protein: CASSGVRGLISDGYTF

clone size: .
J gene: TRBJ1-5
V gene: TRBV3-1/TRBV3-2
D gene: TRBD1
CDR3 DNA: TGTGCCAGCAGCCTGGGCGGGACAGGGAGGAGAGTGGGTCAGCCCCAGCATTTT
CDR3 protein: CASSLGGTGRRVGQPQHF

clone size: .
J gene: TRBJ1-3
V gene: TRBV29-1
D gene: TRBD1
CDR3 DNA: TGCAGCGTTGCGGGGACAGGGGGAGGAAACACCATATATTTT
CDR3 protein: CSVAGTGGGNTIYF

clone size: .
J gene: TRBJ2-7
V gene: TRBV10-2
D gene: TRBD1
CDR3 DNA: TGCGCCAGCAGTGAGGGACCGGGACAGGGGGCTCAAGAGCAGTACTTC
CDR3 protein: CASSEGPGQGAQEQYF

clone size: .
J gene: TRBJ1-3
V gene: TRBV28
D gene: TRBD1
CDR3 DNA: TGTGCCAGCAGTACCCGGGACAGGGGGCAACACACCATATATTTT
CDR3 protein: CASSTRDRGQHTIYF

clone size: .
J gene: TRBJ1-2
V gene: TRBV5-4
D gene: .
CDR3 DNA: TGTGCCAGCAGCTTTGGTTTGCGAGGGGGCTATGGCTACACCTTC
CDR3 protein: CASSFGLRGGYGYTF

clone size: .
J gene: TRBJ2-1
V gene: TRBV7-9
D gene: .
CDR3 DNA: TGTGCCAGCAGCTTAGATAGCTCCTACAATGAGCAGTTCTTC
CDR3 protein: CASSLDSSYNEQFF

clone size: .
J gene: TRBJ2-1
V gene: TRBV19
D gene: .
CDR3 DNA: TGTGCCAGTAGTCGGGGGGCGGCCTACAATGAGCAGTTCTTC
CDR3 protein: CASSRGAAYNEQFF

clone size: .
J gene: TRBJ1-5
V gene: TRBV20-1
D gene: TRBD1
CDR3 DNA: TGCAGTGCTAGTCAGGGGGCTATCAATCAGCCCCAGCATTTT
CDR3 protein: CSASQGAINQPQHF

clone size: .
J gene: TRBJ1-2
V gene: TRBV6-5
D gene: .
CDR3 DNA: TGTGCCAGCAGTTACCCCTCAGGCTATGGCTACACCTTC
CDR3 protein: CASSYPSGYGYTF

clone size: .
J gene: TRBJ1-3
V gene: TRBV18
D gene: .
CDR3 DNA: TGTGCCAGCTCACCACCGACAGCATCGGGTGTGAACACCATATATTTT
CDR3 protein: CASSPPTASGVNTIYF

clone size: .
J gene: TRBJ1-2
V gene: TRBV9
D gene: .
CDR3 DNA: TGTGCCAGCAGCGCTGGGGGCGCCCGCTATGGCTACACCTTC
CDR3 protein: CASSAGGARYGYTF

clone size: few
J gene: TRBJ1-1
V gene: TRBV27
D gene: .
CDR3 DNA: TGTGCCAGCAGTCCACCTGGGGGGGGCAGGGGTGACACTGAAGCTTTCTTT
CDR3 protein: CASSPPGGGRGDTEAFF

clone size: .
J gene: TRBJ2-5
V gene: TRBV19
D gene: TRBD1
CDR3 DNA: TGTGCCAGTAGTTCCTTCACAGGGGGCGCGAAGACCCAGTACTTC
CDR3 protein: CASSSFTGGAKTQYF

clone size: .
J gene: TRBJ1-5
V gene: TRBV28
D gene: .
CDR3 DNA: TGTGCCAGCAGTTACAGGAGCAATCAGCCCCAGCATTTT
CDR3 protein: CASSYRSNQPQHF

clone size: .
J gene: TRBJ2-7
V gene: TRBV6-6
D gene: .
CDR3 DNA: TGTGCCAGCGCAACTACAACCTACGAGCAGTACTTC
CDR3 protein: CASATTTYEQYF